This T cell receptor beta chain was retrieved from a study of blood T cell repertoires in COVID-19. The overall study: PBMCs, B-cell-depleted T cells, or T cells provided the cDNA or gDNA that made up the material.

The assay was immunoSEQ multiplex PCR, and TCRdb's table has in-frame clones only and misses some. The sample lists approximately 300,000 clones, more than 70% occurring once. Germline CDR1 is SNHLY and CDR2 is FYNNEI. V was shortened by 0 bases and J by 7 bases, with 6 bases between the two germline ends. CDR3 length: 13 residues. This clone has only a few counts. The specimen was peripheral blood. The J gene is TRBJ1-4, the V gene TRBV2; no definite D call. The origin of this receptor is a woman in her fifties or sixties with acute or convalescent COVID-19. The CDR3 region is CASSEAHSEKLFF. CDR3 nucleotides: TGTGCCAGCAGTGAAGCGCATAGTGAAAAACTGTTTTTT.